This T cell receptor (beta chain) stems from a study of beta chain features in type 1 diabetes. Cell sorting via CD45RO/CCR7/CD25/CD127/CD95/CD27 was performed to obtain CD4+ naive, central memory, regulatory and stem cell-like memory cells. CDR3 length: 14 residues. V gave up 2 bases and J gave up 0 bases, with 6 bases separating them. Germline values: CDR1 SGHAT, CDR2 FQNNGV. Isolated RNA was reverse transcribed in full, so expressed TCRB transcripts were sequenced. Produced via immunoSEQ multiplex PCR; TCRdb's table is partial and in-frame only. The sample yields almost 350,000 clones, around 8.5% seen once. Points from the study as a whole: In these data, an HLA type influence on TCRB rearrangement remained unresolved. Researchers report that Type 1 diabetes patients had moderately but significantly shorter TCRB CDR3s across all four CD4+ subsets.

Note on this clone: Antigen specificity is unknown.

Sequencing used central memory CD4+ T cells from blood. The receptor comes from a young man with type 1 diabetes. V and J are TRBV11-2 and TRBJ2-3; D remains unclear. CDR3 region: CASSLTPSTDTQYF. The CDR3 DNA is TGTGCCAGCAGCTTAACCCCTAGCACAGATACGCAGTATTTT.